Shown below are 23 T cell receptor beta chains from a single sample sequenced in a study of blood T cell repertoires in COVID-19. Clones were read by immunoSEQ multiplex PCR, and TCRdb kept only the in-frame ones, dropping some. The sample shows about 670,000 clones, approximately 90% of them seen only once. Material: peripheral blood. The receptors derive from a woman aged 18-29 years with acute or convalescent COVID-19.

CDR3 bases: TGCAGCGGTGGATCGACTGCGGGGGGTGGCTACACCTTC. Protein product: CSGGSTAGGGYTF. V is TRBV29-1 and J is TRBJ1-2; tentative D call: TRBD1 (5 bases). Per germline, CDR1 SQVTM and CDR2 ANQGSEA. The CDR3 has 13 residues. V was cut by 7 bases and J by 7 bases, with 19 bases left in between.

V is TRBV27 and J is TRBJ1-6, with D uncertain. Germline V lookup: CDR1 MNHEY, CDR2 SMNVEV (reference sequence). V was cut by 6 bases and J by 5 bases, with 11 bases left in between. CDR3 length: 14 amino acids. The CDR3 DNA reads as TGTGCCAGCAGGGGAGCGTTTAATAATTCACCCCTCCACTTT. Protein sequence: CASRGAFNNSPLHF.

This rearrangement joins TRBV10-3 to TRBJ1-6, with TRBD1 matching 9 bases. The CDR3 runs 15 residues. Trimming cost V 6 bases and J 7 bases; bases outside gene matches: 7. Germline CDR1 is ENHRY and CDR2 is SYGVKD. CDR3 sequence (DNA): TGTGCCATCAGCGGGGACAGGGAGTACAATTCACCCCTCCACTTT. Translated: CAISGDREYNSPLHF.

In regard to this clone: Other DNA sequences in this sample translate to the same CDR3. V and J are TRBV3-1 (or the pseudogene TRBV3-2) and TRBJ1-3; the match to TRBD1 covers 7 bases. From germline, CDR1 is LGHDT and CDR2 YNNKEL (reference sequence). V lost 5 bases to trimming and J lost 0 bases; unmatched junction nucleotides: 4. This CDR3 comprises 15 residues. In DNA, the CDR3 is TGTGCCAGCAGCAGGGGACAGTCCTCTGGAAACACCATATATTTT. Protein sequence: CASSRGQSSGNTIYF.

The gene calls are TRBV4-1 and TRBJ1-1; the D gene is possibly TRBD1 (5 bases). The V gene lost 0 bases and the J gene lost 1 base, with 6 bases spanning the gap. The CDR3 sequence is 14 residues long. The germline gives CDR1 MGHRA, CDR2 YSYEKL. The CDR3 loop reads CASSQEGANTEAFF. The CDR3 DNA reads as TGCGCCAGCAGCCAAGAAGGGGCGAACACTGAAGCTTTCTTT.

The chain couples TRBV6-2 or TRBV6-3 to TRBJ1-2; tentative D call: TRBD1 (5 bases). Trimming took 2 bases from V and 4 from J, leaving 17 bases between them. The CDR3 contains 16 residues. Germline CDR1 MNHEY, CDR2 SVGEGT. DNA for the CDR3: TGTGCCAGCAGTTACATCAGGTACCAGGGAGGCTATGGCTACACCTTC. Its protein is CASSYIRYQGGYGYTF.

The V and J genes are TRBV4-1 and TRBJ2-7; TRBD1 agrees at 9 bases. The CDR3 loop spans 14 amino acids. V dropped 4 bases and J dropped 5; count of bases not matched to a gene: 6. Germline V gene data show CDR1 as MGHRA and CDR2 as YSYEKL. The CDR3 is CASSPGTGRDEQYF. The CDR3 coding sequence is TGCGCCAGCAGCCCAGGGACAGGGAGAGACGAGCAGTACTTC.

J is TRBJ1-2 and V is TRBV7-3; TRBD1 matches 7 bases. The CDR3 has 15 residues. V was clipped by 5 bases and J by 2 bases; unmatched bases: 8. Looked up from germline, CDR1 is SGHTA and CDR2 is FQGTGA. The CDR3 DNA reads TGTGCCAGCAGCCCTGGCACGGGACAGAACTATGGCTACACCTTC. Protein product: CASSPGTGQNYGYTF.

The rearrangement links TRBV5-1 to TRBJ1-4; 7 nucleotides line up with TRBD1. Unmatched junction bases numbered 5, after V lost 4 bases and J lost 8 bases. The CDR3 has 13 amino acids. The V gene's germline CDR1 is SGHRS and CDR2 YFSETQ. The CDR3 nucleotides read TGCGCCAGCAGCCGACAGGGTAACGAAAAACTGTTTTTT. This encodes CASSRQGNEKLFF.

This rearrangement joins TRBV4-2 to TRBJ1-1; D possibly corresponds to TRBD1 (5 bases). The CDR3 extends over 13 amino acids. Germline CDR1 LGHNA, CDR2 YNFKEQ. Trimming stripped 4 bases from V and 3 bases from J, with 9 bases between. The CDR3 region is CASSPRQYTEAFF. CDR3 coding DNA: TGTGCCAGCAGCCCGAGACAGTACACTGAAGCTTTCTTT.

This chain connects TRBV30 to TRBJ1-2; unclear D gene. The CDR3 has 12 residues. The V end lost 4 bases, the J end lost 1 base, and 7 bases lay between the germline ends. Germline V gives CDR1 GTSNPN, CDR2 SVGIG (reference sequence). The CDR3 DNA sequence: TGTGCCTGGAAGTGGCATAACTATGGCTACACCTTC. The encoded protein is CAWKWHNYGYTF. Based on the CDR3 plus reference TRBV30 and TRBJ1-2, the full variable domain is SQTIHQWPATLVQPVGSPLSLECTVEGTSNPNLYWYRQAAGRGLQLLFYSVGIGQISSEVPQNLSASRPQDRQFILSSKKLLLSDSGFYLCAWKWHNYGYTFGSGTRLTVV.

This rearrangement joins TRBV20-1 to TRBJ1-2; the D gene is possibly TRBD1 (5 bases). V was cut by 3 bases and J by 5 bases, with 7 bases left in between. The CDR3 sequence is 11 residues long. Germline V gene data show CDR1 as DFQATT and CDR2 as SNEGSKA (reference sequence). CDR3 region: CSASRDYGYTF. The CDR3 coding sequence is TGCAGTGCTAGCAGGGATTATGGCTACACCTTC.

The chain couples TRBV2 to TRBJ2-3; TRBD2 aligns across 7 bases. CDR1 is SNHLY and CDR2 is FYNNEI in the germline V gene. With 8 bases clipped from V and 2 bases from J, the junction kept 1 base outside the gene matches. This CDR3 contains 12 residues. The CDR3 DNA sequence: TGTGCCAGCGCGGGGGACACAGATACGCAGTATTTT. Translation: CASAGDTDTQYF.

This chain uses TRBV4-1 with TRBJ1-1; D remains ambiguous. Germline V gene data show CDR1 as MGHRA and CDR2 as YSYEKL. The germline V and J ends were trimmed by 3 bases and 1 base, with 12 bases remaining between them. CDR3 length: 15 residues. The CDR3 DNA follows: TGCGCCAGCAGCCAGCGTCCCGACACGAACACTGAAGCTTTCTTT. Translation gives CASSQRPDTNTEAFF.

Written as DNA, the CDR3 is TGTGCCAGCAGCTTTCAATCGGGGGACACTGAAGCTTTCTTT. It translates to CASSFQSGDTEAFF. V usage is TRBV9 and J usage is TRBJ1-1, with TRBD1 as a possible D gene (5 bases). In germline, CDR1 is SGDLS, CDR2 YYNGEE. This CDR3 spans 14 amino acids. Trimming shortened V by 4 bases and J by 3 bases, and 13 bases separated the two germline ends.

This clone was seen just once. The V call is TRBV9, the J call TRBJ1-5; D perhaps matches TRBD1 (5 bases). The V gene lost 4 bases and the J gene lost 5 bases, with 16 bases spanning the gap. The germline V gene has CDR1 SGDLS and CDR2 YYNGEE. CDR3 length: 15 residues. CDR3 sequence reads: CASSPRGGTDQPQHF. In DNA, the CDR3 is TGTGCCAGCAGCCCCCGAGGAGGGACCGATCAGCCCCAGCATTTT.

The J gene is TRBJ2-7, the V gene TRBV4-2; TRBD2 aligns across 7 bases. The CDR3 is made up of 14 amino acids. Germline CDR1 is LGHNA and CDR2 is YNFKEQ. The trim removed 3 bases at V and 5 bases at J, leaving 7 bases unmatched. Written as DNA, the CDR3 is TGTGCCAGCAGCCAGGCGCGGGGGAGCAACGAGCAGTACTTC. The encoded protein is CASSQARGSNEQYF.

The genes are TRBV28 and TRBJ1-1; the D is unclear. V lost 6 bases and J 0 bases, leaving 20 bases between the germline ends. Germline values: CDR1 MDHEN, CDR2 SYDVKM. The CDR3 covers 17 residues. CDR3 in DNA: TGTGCCAGCAGCCTTTTCCGGGTCCTAGTATTGAACACTGAAGCTTTCTTT. The encoded protein is CASSLFRVLVLNTEAFF. The variable domain in full, with the rest retrieved from reference TRBV28 and TRBJ1-1, is DVKVTQSSRYLVKRTGEKVFLECVQDMDHENMFWYRQDPGLGLRLIYFSYDVKMKEKGDIPEGYSVSREKKERFSLILESASTNQTSMYLCASSLFRVLVLNTEAFFGQGTRLTVV.

CDR3 DNA sequence: TGTGCCAGCAGCGTACCGCAACAGGGTTTTGGAGATGGCTACACCTTC. It is translated as CASSVPQQGFGDGYTF. This chain joins TRBV9 and TRBJ1-2; TRBD1 is a possible D gene (6 bases). In germline, CDR1 is SGDLS, CDR2 YYNGEE. Trimming left V 1 base short and J 6 bases short, with 19 bases between. This CDR3 has 16 amino acids.

The J gene is TRBJ1-2, the V gene TRBV12-3 or TRBV12-4, with D perhaps TRBD1 (5 bases). This CDR3 is built from 12 residues. V was pared by 4 bases and J by 8 bases, with 11 bases between. Here the CDR3 DNA reads TGTGCCAGCAGTTCCGGGGGGATAGGCTACACCTTC. It encodes CASSSGGIGYTF.

The chain has TRBV5-6 and TRBJ2-3, with 12 bases aligning to TRBD2. Per the germline V gene, CDR1 is SGHDT and CDR2 is YYEEEE. V was pared by 4 bases and J by 1 base, with 4 bases of the junction left unmatched. CDR3 length: 16 residues. The CDR3 loop is CASSLRTSGGTDTQYF. The CDR3 DNA is TGTGCCAGCAGCCTCCGGACTAGCGGGGGCACAGATACGCAGTATTTT.

This clone came up once. The chain's CDR3 is CAWGQEANTEAFF. The CDR3 DNA reads TGTGCCTGGGGACAGGAGGCGAACACTGAAGCTTTCTTT. The chain employs TRBV30 and TRBJ1-1; the match to TRBD1 covers 7 bases. The junction had 4 bases not matched to a gene; V was cut back by 5 bases and J by 1 base. The V gene's germline CDR1 is GTSNPN and CDR2 SVGIG (reference sequence). The CDR3 runs 13 residues.

The J gene is TRBJ2-6, the V gene TRBV9; weak D call: TRBD2 (5 bases). V was cut by 6 bases and J by 0 bases, with 13 bases left in between. Germline CDR1 SGDLS, CDR2 YYNGEE. This CDR3 spans 16 amino acids. CDR3 bases: TGTGCCAGCACCGACTATTCCTCCTCTGGGGCCAACGTCCTGACTTTC. It translates to CASTDYSSSGANVLTF.